One and the same sample provided the 27 T cell receptor beta chains below, sequenced in a study of cytomegalovirus exposure and HLA in healthy donors. Use of 60 Vbeta and 13 Jbeta primers characterized the PCR. Sequencing was performed with immunoSEQ multiplex PCR; in TCRdb, only in-frame clones are kept and a portion is missing. This sample's table reports about 160,000 clones. Sequencing used PBMCs. Receptor source: a woman aged 60-70 years in good health and CMV-seronegative.

The CDR3 DNA sequence: TGCAGCGTAGGAAAGGTGCAGGGCGGTGGAGGGTACAATGAGCAGTTCTTC. This encodes CSVGKVQGGGGYNEQFF. This sequence joins TRBV29-1 and TRBJ2-1, with D perhaps matching TRBD2 (6 bases). The CDR3 has 17 residues. Trimming removed 6 bases from V and 4 bases from J, with 25 bases in between. Germline-derived CDR1 and CDR2 are SQVTM and ANQGSEA.

This rearrangement joins TRBV6-5 to TRBJ1-1; D perhaps matches TRBD1 (5 bases). Deletions cut 6 bases from V and 8 bases from J, with 16 bases between. The CDR3 runs to 13 residues. Germline values: CDR1 MNHEY, CDR2 SVGAGI. The DNA for the CDR3 is TGTGCCAGCAGCCCTGGACAAGATCTAGAAGCTTTCTTT. This sequence encodes CASSPGQDLEAFF.

V and J are TRBV12-5 and TRBJ2-5, with 7 bases aligning to TRBD2. Looked up from germline, CDR1 is LGHNT and CDR2 is FRNRAP. This CDR3 is 17 amino acids long. Unmatched junction bases numbered 12, after V lost 3 bases and J lost 2 bases. The CDR3 bases are TGTGCTAGTGGTTTAGGAGGCGGGAGAGGTTCTCAAGAGACCCAGTACTTC. Translation gives CASGLGGGRGSQETQYF.

The rearrangement joins TRBV7-3 to TRBJ2-5; tentative D call: TRBD2 (6 bases). The CDR3 is 13 amino acids. Germline V CDR1 and CDR2: SGHTA, FQGTGA. With 6 bases removed from V and 5 bases from J, the gap between germline ends came to 13 bases. DNA for the CDR3: TGTGCCAGCAGTCGCGGGGCCTCGGAGACCCAGTACTTC. It yields the protein CASSRGASETQYF.

The rearrangement joins TRBV11-1 to TRBJ1-1; no clear D. Germline V gives CDR1 SGHAT, CDR2 FQDESV (reference sequence). V was trimmed by 3 bases and J by 3 bases, leaving 5 bases between them. The CDR3 has 12 amino acids. CDR3 sequence: CASSLRDTEAFF. CDR3 coding DNA: TGTGCCAGCAGCTTGAGAGACACTGAAGCTTTCTTT.

The chain couples TRBV6-6 to TRBJ1-1; D ambiguous. V lost 10 bases and J lost 5, with 17 bases in between. This CDR3 has 13 amino acids. Germline V lookup: CDR1 MNHNY, CDR2 SVGAGI (reference sequence). CDR3 residues: CATLSEVGTEAFF. Written as DNA, the CDR3 is TGTGCCACTCTCAGCGAGGTTGGGACTGAAGCTTTCTTT.

This chain connects TRBV4-2 to TRBJ1-5; D gene uncertain. This CDR3 comprises 14 residues. Trimming left V 4 bases short and J 1 base short, with 8 bases between. Per the germline V gene, CDR1 is LGHNA and CDR2 is YNFKEQ. In DNA, the CDR3 is TGTGCCAGCAGCCTAGGCGGGAGCAATCAGCCCCAGCATTTT. It codes for CASSLGGSNQPQHF.

The chain joins TRBV2 to TRBJ2-1, with 7 bases aligning to TRBD2. This CDR3 spans 14 amino acids. V was pared by 4 bases and J by 9 bases, with 9 bases of the junction left unmatched. Germline CDR1 SNHLY, CDR2 FYNNEI. This CDR3 is CASSVGGSSSEQFF. CDR3 sequence (DNA): TGTGCCAGCAGTGTGGGAGGGAGTAGTAGTGAGCAGTTCTTC. Full variable domain (rest looked up from reference TRBV2 and TRBJ2-1): EPEVTQTPSHQVTQMGQEVILRCVPISNHLYFYWYRQILGQKVEFLVSFYNNEISEKSEIFDDQFSVERPDGSNFTLKIRSTKLEDSAMYFCASSVGGSSSEQFFGPGTRLTVL.

This chain joins TRBV7-8 and TRBJ1-3; D perhaps matches TRBD1 (5 bases). This CDR3 region has 17 residues. V gave up 1 base and J gave up 0 bases, with 13 bases separating them. Germline values: CDR1 SGHVS, CDR2 FQNEAQ. The CDR3 bases are TGTGCCAGCAGCTTAGTCGGGGGTATCAACTCTGGAAACACCATATATTTT. Translation: CASSLVGGINSGNTIYF.

The chain links TRBV6-1 to TRBJ1-1; D gene unclear. The germline gives CDR1 MNHNS, CDR2 SASEGT. CDR3 length: 15 amino acids. Deletions cut 2 bases from V and 0 bases from J, with 10 bases between. This CDR3 reads CASSEYRGMNTEAFF. The CDR3 bases are TGTGCCAGCAGTGAATACCGGGGTATGAACACTGAAGCTTTCTTT.

The rearrangement joins TRBV7-9 to TRBJ1-4; D gene unclear. V lost 5 bases and J 3 bases, leaving 16 bases between the germline ends. The CDR3 runs to 16 residues. Germline V gene lookup returns CDR1 SEHNR and CDR2 FQNEAQ (reference sequence). CDR3 in amino acids: CASSPKQSGANEKLFF. The CDR3, as DNA: TGTGCCAGCAGCCCGAAACAATCCGGGGCTAATGAAAAACTGTTTTTT.

Comments on this clone: The junction departs from the called germline gene at one end, perhaps through a read error. V usage is TRBV2 and J usage is TRBJ1-5; 7 nucleotides agree with TRBD1. The length of the CDR3 is 15 residues. From germline, CDR1 is SNHLY and CDR2 FYNNEI. The CDR3, as DNA: TGTGTCAGCAGTCAACAGGGGACGGGCAATCAGCCCCAGCATTTT. This gives the protein CVSSQQGTGNQPQHF.

The genes are TRBV30 and TRBJ1-3; D is possibly TRBD1 (5 bases). CDR3 length: 16 amino acids. Germline V gene lookup returns CDR1 GTSNPN and CDR2 SVGIG (reference sequence). V lost 1 base, J lost 0 bases, and 13 bases lay in between. The CDR3, as DNA: TGTGCCTGGAGTGGGGGGGGGAGCCTCTCTGGAAACACCATATATTTT. Amino acids: CAWSGGGSLSGNTIYF.

CDR3 protein: CASSPIAGERSPLHF. The CDR3 region has the DNA TGTGCCAGTAGTCCTATCGCAGGGGAGAGGTCACCCCTCCACTTT. The chain uses TRBV19 and TRBJ1-6; TRBD1 is a possible D gene (6 bases). The CDR3 sequence is 15 residues long. Between the trimmed V and J ends, which lost 5 bases and 10 bases, there was a span of 18 bases. Germline CDR1 LNHDA, CDR2 SQIVND (reference sequence).

The genes are TRBV30 and TRBJ2-1; 7 nucleotides agree with TRBD2. J gave up 9 bases and V 2 bases, and 1 base lay outside the gene matches. CDR3 length: 11 residues. Germline loops: CDR1 GTSNPN, CDR2 SVGIG (reference sequence). In DNA, the CDR3 is TGTGCCTGGAGTTCGGGAGGTGAGCAGTTCTTC. Its protein product is CAWSSGGEQFF. Using reference TRBV30 and TRBJ2-1 for the parts outside the CDR3, the full variable domain is SQTIHQWPATLVQPVGSPLSLECTVEGTSNPNLYWYRQAAGRGLQLLFYSVGIGQISSEVPQNLSASRPQDRQFILSSKKLLLSDSGFYLCAWSSGGEQFFGPGTRLTVL.

The chain uses TRBV30 and TRBJ1-2, with TRBD1 matching 8 bases. Germline V gene lookup returns CDR1 GTSNPN and CDR2 SVGIG (reference sequence). This CDR3 is 13 amino acids long. The V segment lost 1 base and the J segment 4 bases; nucleotides outside the gene matches: 2. The CDR3 DNA is TGTGCCTGGAGTGGGACAGGGTCCTATGGCTACACCTTC. It is translated as CAWSGTGSYGYTF. Complete variable domain (other parts from reference TRBV30 and TRBJ1-2): SQTIHQWPATLVQPVGSPLSLECTVEGTSNPNLYWYRQAAGRGLQLLFYSVGIGQISSEVPQNLSASRPQDRQFILSSKKLLLSDSGFYLCAWSGTGSYGYTFGSGTRLTVV.

This chain's CDR3 is CASSLEAAGGTDTQYF. For the CDR3, the DNA is TGTGCCAGCAGCTTGGAAGCAGCGGGGGGCACAGATACGCAGTATTTT. The rearrangement joins TRBV5-6 to TRBJ2-3, with 8 positions matching TRBD2. The trim removed 0 bases at V and 1 base at J, leaving 4 bases unmatched. The CDR3 length is 16 residues. Per the germline V gene, CDR1 is SGHDT and CDR2 is YYEEEE.

V and J are TRBV4-2 and TRBJ2-3, with 10 positions matching TRBD2. Unmatched junction bases numbered 9, after V lost 0 bases and J lost 0 bases. Germline CDR1 is LGHNA and CDR2 is YNFKEQ. The CDR3 contains 19 residues. The chain's CDR3 is CASSQDLVRAGGSTDTQYF. The CDR3 DNA sequence: TGTGCCAGCAGCCAAGATTTAGTTAGAGCGGGGGGGAGCACAGATACGCAGTATTTT.

V usage is TRBV7-2 and J usage is TRBJ1-3; the D gene is possibly TRBD1 (6 bases). Germline V gene data show CDR1 as SGHTA and CDR2 as FQGNSA. Trimming cost V 4 bases and J 4 bases, with 8 bases left between them. The CDR3 spans 13 residues. DNA for the CDR3: TGTGCCAGCAGCTCAGGACAGGGAAACACCATATATTTT. It encodes CASSSGQGNTIYF.

The gene calls are TRBV4-3 and TRBJ1-1, with D possibly matching TRBD1 (5 bases). The CDR3 extends over 16 amino acids. The V and J ends lost 0 bases and 1 base respectively, with 12 bases between them. The germline V gene has CDR1 LGHNA and CDR2 YSLEER. The DNA of the CDR3 is TGCGCCAGCAGCCAAGATCAGCGGGACCCGAACACTGAAGCTTTCTTT. The encoded protein is CASSQDQRDPNTEAFF.

The chain is built from TRBV5-6 and TRBJ2-7; 14 bases are a match to TRBD2. The germline CDR1 and CDR2 sequences are SGHDT and YYEEEE. The CDR3 contains 15 residues. V shed 4 bases and J 4 bases; nucleotides not matched to a gene: 4. CDR3: CASSAGTSGSYEQYF. CDR3 DNA sequence: TGTGCCAGCAGCGCCGGGACTAGCGGGAGTTACGAGCAGTACTTC.

The CDR3 DNA is TGTGCCTGGAGTGGGGGACAGGGACAGTACTTC. Translated, it gives CAWSGGQGQYF. V gene TRBV30 combines with J gene TRBJ2-7; 9 bases map to TRBD1. This CDR3 spans 11 amino acids. In germline, CDR1 is GTSNPN, CDR2 SVGIG (reference sequence). The trim removed 1 base at V and 10 bases at J, leaving 2 bases unmatched.

The chain recombines TRBV7-9 with TRBJ1-2, with D possibly TRBD1 on 6 matching bases. CDR1 SEHNR and CDR2 FQNEAQ come from the germline V gene (reference sequence). V shed 6 bases and J shed 3 bases, with 8 bases lying between them. The CDR3 length is 12 residues. The chain's CDR3 is CASSTGYYGYTF. For the CDR3, the DNA is TGTGCCAGCAGTACAGGGTACTATGGCTACACCTTC. Together with reference TRBV7-9 and TRBJ1-2, the CDR3 gives the full variable domain: DTGVSQNPRHKITKRGQNVTFRCDPISEHNRLYWYRQTLGQGPEFLTYFQNEAQLEKSRLLSDRFSAERPKGSFSTLEIQRTEQGDSAMYLCASSTGYYGYTFGSGTRLTVV.

The rearrangement links TRBV4-1 to TRBJ2-1, with TRBD1 matching over 8 bases. V lost 4 bases and J lost 10; bases outside the gene matches: 9. Germline V CDR1 and CDR2: MGHRA, YSYEKL. This CDR3 has 14 amino acids. CDR3 DNA sequence: TGCGCCAGCAGCCTACAGACAGGGGCCCGCGAGCAGTTCTTC. It is translated as CASSLQTGAREQFF.

V usage is TRBV5-1 and J usage is TRBJ1-4, with D perhaps TRBD1 (5 bases). The V end was cut by 5 bases, the J end by 8 bases, with 22 bases between. The V gene's germline CDR1 is SGHRS and CDR2 YFSETQ. The CDR3 is 16 residues long. CDR3 sequence (DNA): TGCGCCAGCAGAGACCATCGGGGGAAGGATTGGGAAAAACTGTTTTTT. Translated: CASRDHRGKDWEKLFF.

The chain carries TRBV5-4 and TRBJ2-2; 9 bases are a match to TRBD2. The V gene's germline CDR1 is SGHNT and CDR2 YYREEE (reference sequence). There are 16 residues in the CDR3. The V segment lost 4 bases and the J segment 6 bases; nucleotides outside the gene matches: 10. CDR3 bases: TGTGCCAGCAGCCCGGGCGTGCGGGGGGGCGCCGGGGAGCTGTTTTTT. Protein product: CASSPGVRGGAGELFF.

V gene TRBV15 combines with J gene TRBJ2-5, with no clear D. V was shortened by 1 base and J by 5 bases, with 8 bases between the two germline ends. Per germline, CDR1 LNHNV and CDR2 YYDKDF (reference sequence). The CDR3 sequence is 13 residues long. The CDR3 loop reads CATSRAPRETQYF. As DNA, the CDR3 is TGTGCCACCAGCAGAGCCCCCAGGGAGACCCAGTACTTC.